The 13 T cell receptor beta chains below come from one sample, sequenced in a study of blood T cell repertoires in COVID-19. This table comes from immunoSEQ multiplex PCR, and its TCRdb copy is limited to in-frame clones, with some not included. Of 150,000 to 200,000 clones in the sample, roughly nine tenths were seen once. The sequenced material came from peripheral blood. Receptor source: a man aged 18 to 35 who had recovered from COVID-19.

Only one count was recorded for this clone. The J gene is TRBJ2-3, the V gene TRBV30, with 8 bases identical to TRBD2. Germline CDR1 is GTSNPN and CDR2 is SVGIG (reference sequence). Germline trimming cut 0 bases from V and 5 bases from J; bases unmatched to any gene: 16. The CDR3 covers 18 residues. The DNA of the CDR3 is TGTGCCTGGAGTGTACTCGGGGCGGGAGGCGAGGGTGAAGATACGCAGTATTTT. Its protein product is CAWSVLGAGGEGEDTQYF.

The CDR3 sequence is CAWSKQGEQETQYF. CDR3 coding DNA: TGTGCCTGGAGTAAACAGGGGGAGCAAGAGACCCAGTACTTC. The V and J genes are TRBV30 and TRBJ2-5; TRBD1 matches at 8 bases. The length of the CDR3 is 14 residues. In germline, CDR1 is GTSNPN, CDR2 SVGIG (reference sequence). The J segment lost 2 bases and the V segment lost 2 bases, leaving 4 bases of the junction unmatched.

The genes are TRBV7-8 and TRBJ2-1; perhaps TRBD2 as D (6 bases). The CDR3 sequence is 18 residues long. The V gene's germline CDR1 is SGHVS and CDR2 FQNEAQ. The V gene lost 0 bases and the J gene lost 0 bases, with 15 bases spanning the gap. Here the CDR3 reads CASSLALGLLNSYNEQFF. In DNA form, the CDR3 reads TGTGCCAGCAGCTTAGCGTTGGGACTTCTAAACTCCTACAATGAGCAGTTCTTC.

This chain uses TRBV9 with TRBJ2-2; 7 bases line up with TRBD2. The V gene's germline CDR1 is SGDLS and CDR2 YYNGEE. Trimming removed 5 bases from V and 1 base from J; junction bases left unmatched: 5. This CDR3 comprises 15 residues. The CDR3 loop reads CASSPGGRNTGELFF. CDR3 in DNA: TGTGCCAGCAGTCCCGGCGGGAGGAACACCGGGGAGCTGTTTTTT.

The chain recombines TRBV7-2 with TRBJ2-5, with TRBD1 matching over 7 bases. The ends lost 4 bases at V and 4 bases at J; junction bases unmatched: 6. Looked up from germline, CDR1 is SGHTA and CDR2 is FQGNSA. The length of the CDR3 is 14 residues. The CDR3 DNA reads TGTGCCAGCAGCTCGACAGGGCCGGTAGAGACCCAGTACTTC. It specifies CASSSTGPVETQYF.

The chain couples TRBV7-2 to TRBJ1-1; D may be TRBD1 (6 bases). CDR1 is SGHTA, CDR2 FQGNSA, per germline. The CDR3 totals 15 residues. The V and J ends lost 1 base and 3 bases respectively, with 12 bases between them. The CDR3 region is CASSLESGGHTEAFF. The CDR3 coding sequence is TGTGCCAGCAGCTTAGAATCCGGGGGGCACACTGAAGCTTTCTTT.

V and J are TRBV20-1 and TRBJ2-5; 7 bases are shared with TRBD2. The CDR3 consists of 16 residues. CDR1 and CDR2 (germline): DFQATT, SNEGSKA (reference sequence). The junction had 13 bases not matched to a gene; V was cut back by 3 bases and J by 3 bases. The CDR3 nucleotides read TGCAGTGCTAGTGGGCGGGGAGGAGCGGGAAAAGAGACCCAGTACTTC. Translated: CSASGRGGAGKETQYF.

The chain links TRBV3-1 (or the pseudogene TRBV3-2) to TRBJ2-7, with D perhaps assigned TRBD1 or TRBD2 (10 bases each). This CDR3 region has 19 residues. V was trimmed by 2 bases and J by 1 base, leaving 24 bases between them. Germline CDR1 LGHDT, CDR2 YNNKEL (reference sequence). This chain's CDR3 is CASSQLGQGRAGGSYEQYF. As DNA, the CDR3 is TGTGCCAGCAGCCAATTGGGACAGGGGAGAGCGGGAGGGTCCTACGAGCAGTACTTC.

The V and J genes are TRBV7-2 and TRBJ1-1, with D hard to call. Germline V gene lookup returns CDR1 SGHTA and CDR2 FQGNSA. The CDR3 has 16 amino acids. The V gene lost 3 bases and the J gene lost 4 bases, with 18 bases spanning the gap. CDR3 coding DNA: TGTGCCAGCAGCTTGCATAGTATCGTCACTCCCACTGAAGCTTTCTTT. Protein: CASSLHSIVTPTEAFF.

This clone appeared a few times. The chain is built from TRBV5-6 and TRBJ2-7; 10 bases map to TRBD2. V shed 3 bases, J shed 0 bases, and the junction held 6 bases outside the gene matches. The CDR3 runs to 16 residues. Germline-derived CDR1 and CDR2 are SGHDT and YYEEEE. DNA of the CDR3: TGTGCCAGCAGCTCACCGACTAGCGGGCGCTCCTACGAGCAGTACTTC. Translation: CASSSPTSGRSYEQYF.

Here the CDR3 DNA reads TGTGCCAGCAGCCCAACGGGACAGGGAGAGGGCTACACCTTC. Protein: CASSPTGQGEGYTF. V gene TRBV5-6 combines with J gene TRBJ1-2; TRBD1 aligns across 9 bases. The CDR3 is 14 amino acids. J lost 8 bases, V lost 4 bases, and 9 bases had no gene match. Germline CDR1 SGHDT, CDR2 YYEEEE.

CDR3 amino acids: CASSIAPFPYEQYF. CDR3 sequence (DNA): TGTGCCAGTAGTATAGCCCCGTTCCCCTACGAGCAGTACTTC. This sequence joins TRBV19 and TRBJ2-7; D call uncertain. This CDR3 contains 14 residues. Trimming left V 1 base short and J 2 bases short, with 9 bases between. Germline V gives CDR1 LNHDA, CDR2 SQIVND (reference sequence).

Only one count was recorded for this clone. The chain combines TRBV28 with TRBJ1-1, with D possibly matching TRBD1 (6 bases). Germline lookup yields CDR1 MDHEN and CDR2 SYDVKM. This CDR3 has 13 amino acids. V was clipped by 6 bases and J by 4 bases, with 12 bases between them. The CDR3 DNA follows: TGTGCCAGCAGCCTGCCCAGGGGCACTGAAGCTTTCTTT. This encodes CASSLPRGTEAFF.